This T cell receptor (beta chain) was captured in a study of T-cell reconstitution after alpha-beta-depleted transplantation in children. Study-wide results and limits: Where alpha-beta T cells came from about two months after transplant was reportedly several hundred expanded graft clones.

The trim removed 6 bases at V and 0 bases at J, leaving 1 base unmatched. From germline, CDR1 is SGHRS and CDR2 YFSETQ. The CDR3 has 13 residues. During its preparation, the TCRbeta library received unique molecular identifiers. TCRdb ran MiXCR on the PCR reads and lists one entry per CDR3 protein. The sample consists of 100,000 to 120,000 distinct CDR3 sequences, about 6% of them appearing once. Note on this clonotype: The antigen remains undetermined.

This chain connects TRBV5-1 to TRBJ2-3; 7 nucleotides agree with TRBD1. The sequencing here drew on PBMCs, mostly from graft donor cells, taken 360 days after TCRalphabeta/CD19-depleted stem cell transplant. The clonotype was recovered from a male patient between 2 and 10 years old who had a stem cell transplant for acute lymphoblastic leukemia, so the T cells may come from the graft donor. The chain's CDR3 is CASNRGSTDTQYF. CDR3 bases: TGCGCCAGCAACAGGGGAAGCACAGATACGCAGTATTTT.